This T cell receptor (beta chain) was documented in a study of memory CD4+ T cells and cytomegalovirus serostatus. The sort gate was single viable CD3+CD4+CD8-CD45RO+ cells for memory CD4+ T cells. The CDR3 length is 21 residues. CDR1 is KGHSH and CDR2 is LQKENI in the germline V gene. The trim removed 4 bases at V and 4 bases at J, leaving 20 bases unmatched. Method: immunoSEQ multiplex PCR; TCRdb's copy keeps in-frame clones and lacks some. The sample contains around 60,000 clones, over 60% of which appear only once. The V and J genes are TRBV18 and TRBJ2-5; 14 bases agree with TRBD2. Material: memory CD4+ T cells from blood. This clonotype was sampled from an adult in good health and CMV-seronegative. The chain's CDR3 is CASSQNYPTGTSGRVVETQYF. DNA for the CDR3: TGTGCCAGCTCACAGAACTATCCCACCGGGACTAGCGGGAGAGTAGTAGAGACCCAGTACTTC. Together with reference TRBV18 and TRBJ2-5, the CDR3 gives the full variable domain: NAGVMQNPRHLVRRRGQEARLRCSPMKGHSHVYWYRQLPEEGLKFMVYLQKENIIDESGMPKERFSAEFPKEGPSILRIQQVVRGDSAAYFCASSQNYPTGTSGRVVETQYFGPGTRLLVL.